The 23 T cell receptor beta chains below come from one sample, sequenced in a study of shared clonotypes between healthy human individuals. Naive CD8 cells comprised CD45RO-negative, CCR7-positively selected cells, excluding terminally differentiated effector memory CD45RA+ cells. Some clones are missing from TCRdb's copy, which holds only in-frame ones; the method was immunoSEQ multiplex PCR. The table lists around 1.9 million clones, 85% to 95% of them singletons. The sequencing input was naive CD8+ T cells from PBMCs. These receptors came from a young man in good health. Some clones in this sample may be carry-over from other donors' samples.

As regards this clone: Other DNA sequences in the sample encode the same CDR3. The CDR3 DNA is TGCAGCGTAAGGACAGGTGGAACCGGGGAGCTGTTTTTT. It encodes CSVRTGGTGELFF. J is TRBJ2-2 and V is TRBV29-1; 7 bases line up with TRBD1. The CDR3 spans 13 residues. V dropped 6 bases and J dropped 5; count of bases not matched to a gene: 6. The germline CDR1 and CDR2 sequences are SQVTM and ANQGSEA.

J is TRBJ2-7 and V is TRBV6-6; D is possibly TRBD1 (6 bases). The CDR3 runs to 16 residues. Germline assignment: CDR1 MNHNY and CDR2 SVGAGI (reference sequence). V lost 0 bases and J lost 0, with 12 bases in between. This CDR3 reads CASSYSRDIVSYEQYF. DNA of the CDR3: TGTGCCAGCAGTTACTCTAGGGACATCGTCTCCTACGAGCAGTACTTC.

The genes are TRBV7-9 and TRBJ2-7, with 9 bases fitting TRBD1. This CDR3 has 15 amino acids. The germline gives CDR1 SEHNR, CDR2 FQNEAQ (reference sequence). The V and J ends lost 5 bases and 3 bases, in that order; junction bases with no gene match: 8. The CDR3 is CASSPKGQGGYEQYF. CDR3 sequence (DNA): TGTGCCAGCAGCCCTAAGGGACAGGGAGGCTACGAGCAGTACTTC.

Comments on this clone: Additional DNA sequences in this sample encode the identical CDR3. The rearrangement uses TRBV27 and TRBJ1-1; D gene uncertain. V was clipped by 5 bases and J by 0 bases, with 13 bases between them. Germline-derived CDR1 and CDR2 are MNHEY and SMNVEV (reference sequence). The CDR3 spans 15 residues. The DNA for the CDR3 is TGTGCCAGCAGTCTACGGGGAGGGATGAACACTGAAGCTTTCTTT. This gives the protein CASSLRGGMNTEAFF.

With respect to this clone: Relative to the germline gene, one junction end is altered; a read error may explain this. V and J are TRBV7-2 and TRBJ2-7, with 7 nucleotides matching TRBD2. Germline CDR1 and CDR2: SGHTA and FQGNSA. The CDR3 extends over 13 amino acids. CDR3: CASSLAVANEQYF. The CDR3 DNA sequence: TGTGCCAGCAGCCTAGCGGTAGCAAACGAGCAGTACTTC.

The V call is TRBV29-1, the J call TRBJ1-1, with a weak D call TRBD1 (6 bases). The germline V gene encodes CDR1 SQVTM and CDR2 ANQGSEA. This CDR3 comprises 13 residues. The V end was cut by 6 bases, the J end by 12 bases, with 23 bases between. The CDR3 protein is CSVRGGAGGGTFF. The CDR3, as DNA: TGCAGCGTACGAGGAGGGGCCGGGGGCGGAACTTTCTTT.

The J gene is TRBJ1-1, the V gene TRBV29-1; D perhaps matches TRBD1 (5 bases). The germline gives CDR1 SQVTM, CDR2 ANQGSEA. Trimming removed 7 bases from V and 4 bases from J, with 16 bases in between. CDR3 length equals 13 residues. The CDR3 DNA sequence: TGCAGCGGGGTGGCAGACGGGGGCACTGAAGCTTTCTTT. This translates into CSGVADGGTEAFF.

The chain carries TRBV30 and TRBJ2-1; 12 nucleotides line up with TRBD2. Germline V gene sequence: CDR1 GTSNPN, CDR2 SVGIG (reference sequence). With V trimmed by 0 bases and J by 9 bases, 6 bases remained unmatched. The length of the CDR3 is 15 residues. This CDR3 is CAWSVSLAGGIEQFF. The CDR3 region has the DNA TGTGCCTGGAGTGTTTCACTAGCGGGAGGCATTGAGCAGTTCTTC. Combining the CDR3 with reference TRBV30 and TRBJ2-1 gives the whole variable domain SQTIHQWPATLVQPVGSPLSLECTVEGTSNPNLYWYRQAAGRGLQLLFYSVGIGQISSEVPQNLSASRPQDRQFILSSKKLLLSDSGFYLCAWSVSLAGGIEQFFGPGTRLTVL.

The CDR3, as DNA: TGTGCCAGCAGTCTCCCTGCTAACTATGGCTACACCTTC. It specifies CASSLPANYGYTF. This chain joins TRBV5-4 and TRBJ1-2; unclear D gene. With 5 bases removed from V and 0 bases from J, the gap between germline ends came to 8 bases. The CDR3 is 13 amino acids. Germline CDR1 is SGHNT and CDR2 is YYREEE (reference sequence).

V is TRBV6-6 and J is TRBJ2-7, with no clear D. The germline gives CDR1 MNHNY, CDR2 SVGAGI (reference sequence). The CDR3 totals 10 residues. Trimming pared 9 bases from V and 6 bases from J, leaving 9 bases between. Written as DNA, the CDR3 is TGTGCCAGGTCAACTTTCGAGCAGTACTTC. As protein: CARSTFEQYF.

The DNA of the CDR3 is TGTGCCAGCAGTTACGTCGGCGGAGGATACAATGAGCAGTTCTTC. Translating gives CASSYVGGGYNEQFF. This chain links TRBV6-5 with TRBJ2-1; maybe TRBD2 (5 bases). Trimming left V 2 bases short and J 4 bases short, with 12 bases between. Germline V gene lookup returns CDR1 MNHEY and CDR2 SVGAGI. The CDR3 totals 15 residues.

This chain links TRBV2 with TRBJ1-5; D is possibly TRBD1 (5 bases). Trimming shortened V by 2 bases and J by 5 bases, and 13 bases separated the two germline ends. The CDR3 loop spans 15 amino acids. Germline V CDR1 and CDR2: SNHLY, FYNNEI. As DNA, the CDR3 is TGTGCCAGCAGTGAAAGGAGGGAAGGGGATCAGCCCCAGCATTTT. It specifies CASSERREGDQPQHF.

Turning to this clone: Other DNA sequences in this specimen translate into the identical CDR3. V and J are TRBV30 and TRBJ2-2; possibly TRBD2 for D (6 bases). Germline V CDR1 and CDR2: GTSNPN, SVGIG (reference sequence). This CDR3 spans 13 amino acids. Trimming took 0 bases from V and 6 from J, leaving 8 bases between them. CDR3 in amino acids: CAWSVLAPGELFF. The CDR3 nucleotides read TGTGCCTGGAGTGTACTAGCTCCCGGGGAGCTGTTTTTT.

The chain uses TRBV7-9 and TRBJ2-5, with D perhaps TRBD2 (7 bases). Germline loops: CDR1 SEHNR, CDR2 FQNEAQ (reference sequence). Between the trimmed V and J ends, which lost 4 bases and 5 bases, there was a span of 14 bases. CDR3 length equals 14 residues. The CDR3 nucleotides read TGTGCCAGCAGCTCGGCGGGGGCTTATGAGACCCAGTACTTC. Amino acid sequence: CASSSAGAYETQYF.

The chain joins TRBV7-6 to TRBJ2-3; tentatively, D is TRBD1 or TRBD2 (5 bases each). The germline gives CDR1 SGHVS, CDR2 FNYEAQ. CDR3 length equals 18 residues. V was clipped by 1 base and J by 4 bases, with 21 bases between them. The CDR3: CASSLGVGLSGAADTQYF. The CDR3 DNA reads TGTGCCAGCAGCTTAGGGGTTGGCCTATCCGGGGCCGCAGATACGCAGTATTTT.

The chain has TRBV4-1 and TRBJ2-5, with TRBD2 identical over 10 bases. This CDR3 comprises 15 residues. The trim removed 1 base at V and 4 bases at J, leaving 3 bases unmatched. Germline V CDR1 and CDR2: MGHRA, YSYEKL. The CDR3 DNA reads TGCGCCAGCAGCCAAGGTCTAGCGGGAGTAGAGACCCAGTACTTC. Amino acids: CASSQGLAGVETQYF.

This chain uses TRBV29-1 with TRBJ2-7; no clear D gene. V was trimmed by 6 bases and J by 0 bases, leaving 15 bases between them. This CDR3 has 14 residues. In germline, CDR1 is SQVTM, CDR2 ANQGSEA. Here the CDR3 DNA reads TGCAGCGTCCGAACACCTACGAGCTCCTACGAGCAGTACTTC. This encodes CSVRTPTSSYEQYF.

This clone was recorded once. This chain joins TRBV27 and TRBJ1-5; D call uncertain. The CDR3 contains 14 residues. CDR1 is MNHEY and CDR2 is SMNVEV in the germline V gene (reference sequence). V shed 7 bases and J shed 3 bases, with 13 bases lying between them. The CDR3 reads CASKPPGFNQPQHF. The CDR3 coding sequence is TGTGCCAGCAAACCTCCAGGCTTCAATCAGCCCCAGCATTTT.

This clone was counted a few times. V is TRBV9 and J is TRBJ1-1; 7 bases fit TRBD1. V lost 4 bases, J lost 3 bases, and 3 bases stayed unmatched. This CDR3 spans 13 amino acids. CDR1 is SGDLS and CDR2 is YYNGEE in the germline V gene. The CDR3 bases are TGTGCCAGCAGCCCAGGGACAGACACTGAAGCTTTCTTT. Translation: CASSPGTDTEAFF.

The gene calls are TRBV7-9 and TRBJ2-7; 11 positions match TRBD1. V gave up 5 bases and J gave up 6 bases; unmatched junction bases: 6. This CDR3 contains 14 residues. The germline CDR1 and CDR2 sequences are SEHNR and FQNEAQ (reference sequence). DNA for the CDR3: TGTGCCAGCAGCCCCCGGGACAGGGGGTCCGAGCAGTACTTC. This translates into CASSPRDRGSEQYF.

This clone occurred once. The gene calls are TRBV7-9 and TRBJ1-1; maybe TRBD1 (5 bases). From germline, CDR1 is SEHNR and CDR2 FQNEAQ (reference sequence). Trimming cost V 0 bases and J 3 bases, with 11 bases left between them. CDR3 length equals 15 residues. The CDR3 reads CASSLAGDQYTEAFF. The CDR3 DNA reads TGTGCCAGCAGCTTAGCGGGGGATCAGTACACTGAAGCTTTCTTT.

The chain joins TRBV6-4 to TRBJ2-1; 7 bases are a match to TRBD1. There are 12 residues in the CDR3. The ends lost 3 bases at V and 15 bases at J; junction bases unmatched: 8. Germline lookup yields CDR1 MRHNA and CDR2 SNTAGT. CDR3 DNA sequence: TGTGCCAGCAGTGAGAGGGGGCAGGGGTTGTTCTTC. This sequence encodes CASSERGQGLFF.

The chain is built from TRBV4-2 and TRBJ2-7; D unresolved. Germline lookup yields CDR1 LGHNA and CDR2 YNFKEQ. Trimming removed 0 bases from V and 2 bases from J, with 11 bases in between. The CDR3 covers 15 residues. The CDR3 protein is CASSQDLRPPYEQYF. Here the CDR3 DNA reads TGTGCCAGCAGCCAAGATCTTCGCCCCCCCTACGAGCAGTACTTC.